This T cell receptor beta chain was sequenced in a study of T cell responses to AZD1222 COVID-19 vaccine. Whole-study results and caveats: When two AZD1222 doses had been given, Spike-specific TCR breadth and depth rose.

CDR3 length: 15 amino acids. The V end lost 0 bases, the J end lost 10 bases, and 17 bases lay between the germline ends. Looked up from germline, CDR1 is SGHNT and CDR2 is YYREEE (reference sequence). TCRdb's table, derived via immunoSEQ multiplex PCR, lists solely in-frame clones and lacks some. The sample carries 120,000 or so clones, about 90% recorded once. Note on this clone: Its target is not known.

This TCR came from an adult in good health. The sample consisted of peripheral blood, taken on day 0 of AZD1222 vaccination. The chain is built from TRBV5-4 and TRBJ2-1, with D possibly matching TRBD2 (6 bases). The CDR3 is CASSLGLGRSEEQFF. The CDR3 DNA reads TGTGCCAGCAGCTTGGGACTAGGGAGGAGTGAGGAGCAGTTCTTC. Using reference TRBV5-4 and TRBJ2-1 for the parts outside the CDR3, the full variable domain is ETGVTQSPTHLIKTRGQQVTLRCSSQSGHNTVSWYQQALGQGPQFIFQYYREEENGRGNFPPRFSGLQFPNYSSELNVNALELDDSALYLCASSLGLGRSEEQFFGPGTRLTVL.